The rows below give T cell receptor beta chains drawn from one sample of a study of cytotoxic CD8 clonotypes in ibrutinib-treated CLL. Data came from immunoSEQ multiplex PCR; TCRdb stores just in-frame clones and leaves some out. Among fewer than 400,000 clones, over 60% were seen once, and the ten largest hold 6% to 6.5%. Source: PBMCs, taken after 36 months of ibrutinib treatment. The receptors originated from a human donor with chronic lymphocytic leukemia. CDR3s include the opening cysteine and the closing phenylalanine or tryptophan. A D gene is named only where the DNA matches it firmly. Where a row states a size, it is once, few, many or the class of an expanded clone; other rows omit it.

D: TRBD2
size: -
V: TRBV28
J: TRBJ2-5
DNA: TGTGCCAGCAGTCTAGCGGGGAGTCTACAAGAGACCCAGTACTTC
CDR3: CASSLAGSLQETQYF

D: -
size: -
V: TRBV9
J: TRBJ2-5
DNA: TGTGCCAGCAGCGTAGGATATACGAGGGTCGGGGCCCAAGAGACCCAGTACTTC
CDR3: CASSVGYTRVGAQETQYF

D: TRBD1
size: few
V: TRBV5-1
J: TRBJ2-3
DNA: TGCGCCAGCAGCTCAGGGGGCTTAGATACGCAGTATTTT
CDR3: CASSSGGLDTQYF

D: TRBD1
size: -
V: TRBV6-5
J: TRBJ1-6
DNA: TGTGCCAGCAGGGGACAGTTAGGATCACCCCTCCACTTT
CDR3: CASRGQLGSPLHF

D: TRBD2
size: -
V: TRBV4-1
J: TRBJ2-5
DNA: TGCGCCAGCAGCCCCGGGACTAGCGGGAGCTCTCAAGAGACCCAGTACTTC
CDR3: CASSPGTSGSSQETQYF

D: -
size: -
V: TRBV4-1
J: TRBJ2-3
DNA: TGCGCCAGCAGCAGACTACAGGTGTTATCTGGCACAGATACGCAGTATTTT
CDR3: CASSRLQVLSGTDTQYF

D: -
size: -
V: TRBV5-6
J: TRBJ2-3
DNA: TGTGCCAGCAGCTGGAGTACAGATACGCAGTATTTT
CDR3: CASSWSTDTQYF

D: -
size: -
V: TRBV19
J: TRBJ1-3
DNA: TGTGCCAGTCGCACCGGGTCCCGGGGAAACACCATATATTTT
CDR3: CASRTGSRGNTIYF

D: TRBD2
size: -
V: TRBV4-2
J: TRBJ2-1
DNA: TGTGCCAGCAGCCAAGCTAGCGGGGGGGTCTCCTACAATGAGCAGTTCTTC
CDR3: CASSQASGGVSYNEQFF

D: TRBD2
size: -
V: TRBV7-6
J: TRBJ2-1
DNA: TGTGCCAGCAGCTTATGGGACAACGGGAGGGGCCCCAATGAGCAGTTCTTC
CDR3: CASSLWDNGRGPNEQFF

D: -
size: -
V: TRBV9
J: TRBJ2-1
DNA: TGTGCCAGCAGCCCTCACAGGCGGATCGACGATGAGCAGTTCTTC
CDR3: CASSPHRRIDDEQFF

D: -
size: -
V: TRBV5-1
J: TRBJ2-1
DNA: TGCGCCAGCAGGGGACACAGAAGCTCCTACAATGAGCAGTTCTTC
CDR3: CASRGHRSSYNEQFF

D: -
size: -
V: TRBV7-3
J: TRBJ2-1
DNA: TGTGCCAGCAGCTTAGGGGTCCTGGGGGAAGGGGAGTACAATGAGCAGTTCTTC
CDR3: CASSLGVLGEGEYNEQFF

D: -
size: -
V: TRBV7-2
J: TRBJ2-7
DNA: TGTGCCAGCAGCGTACTTAGCGGACGAAGCTCCTCCTACGAGCAGTACTTC
CDR3: CASSVLSGRSSSYEQYF

D: TRBD1
size: -
V: TRBV18
J: TRBJ2-1
DNA: TGTGCCAGCTCACCGGGACAGGGTTACGATGAGCAGTTCTTC
CDR3: CASSPGQGYDEQFF

D: -
size: -
V: TRBV27
J: TRBJ1-3
DNA: TGTGCCAGCAGGAATCGGTCAGGAAACACCATATATTTT
CDR3: CASRNRSGNTIYF

D: -
size: few
V: TRBV11-1
J: TRBJ2-7
DNA: TGTGCCAGCAGCTTAGGGCCGGGCAGCGACGAGCAGTACTTC
CDR3: CASSLGPGSDEQYF

D: -
size: -
V: TRBV6-6
J: TRBJ2-5
DNA: TGTGCCAGCAGCCACGTTATGTGGGGGTGGGAGACCCAGTACTTC
CDR3: CASSHVMWGWETQYF

D: -
size: -
V: TRBV13
J: TRBJ1-1
DNA: TGTGCCAGCATCCCGTCCGTCGGGCGGCACACTGAAGCTTTCTTT
CDR3: CASIPSVGRHTEAFF

D: -
size: -
V: TRBV28
J: TRBJ2-7
DNA: TGTGCCAGCAGTCCAAAAGCGTTATACGAGCAGTACTTC
CDR3: CASSPKALYEQYF

D: -
size: -
V: TRBV19
J: TRBJ1-2
DNA: TGTGCCAGTAAACGTCCAGGGGTCTATGGCTACACCTTC
CDR3: CASKRPGVYGYTF

D: -
size: -
V: TRBV27
J: TRBJ2-7
DNA: TGTGCCAGCAGTACTTATTCCCTAGGCGACGAGCAGTACTTC
CDR3: CASSTYSLGDEQYF

D: -
size: -
V: TRBV2
J: TRBJ2-4
DNA: TGTGCCAGCTCATGGACCTTCGGGGGAGCCAAAAACATTCAGTACTTC
CDR3: CASSWTFGGAKNIQYF

D: -
size: -
V: TRBV4-3
J: TRBJ2-5
DNA: TGCGCCAGCAGCCCCGGACCCCAAGAGACCCAGTACTTC
CDR3: CASSPGPQETQYF

D: TRBD1
size: -
V: TRBV5-1
J: TRBJ2-3
DNA: TGCGCCAGCAGCTTGGGGACAGGGCGGGATACGCAGTATTTT
CDR3: CASSLGTGRDTQYF

D: -
size: -
V: TRBV10-3
J: TRBJ1-3
DNA: TGTGCCATCAGTGAGTCTTTAAGACTTGGAAACACCATATATTTT
CDR3: CAISESLRLGNTIYF

D: TRBD1
size: -
V: TRBV2
J: TRBJ2-5
DNA: TGTGCCAGCAGTGACCCAGGGGGCGAATCAGAGACCCAGTACTTC
CDR3: CASSDPGGESETQYF

D: -
size: -
V: TRBV4-1
J: TRBJ1-2
DNA: TGCGCCAGCAGCCAAGCTCCGACAGTTTATGGCTACACCTTC
CDR3: CASSQAPTVYGYTF

D: -
size: few
V: TRBV27
J: TRBJ2-7
DNA: TGTGCCAGCAGTTTTGGGGCGGGGGCTTACGAGCAGTACTTC
CDR3: CASSFGAGAYEQYF

D: -
size: -
V: TRBV18
J: TRBJ2-3
DNA: TGTGCCAGCTCACCACAGTCCCCAGATACGCAGTATTTT
CDR3: CASSPQSPDTQYF

D: TRBD1
size: -
V: TRBV20-1
J: TRBJ1-1
DNA: TGCAGTGCAAGGACAGGGTCTGAAGCTTTCTTT
CDR3: CSARTGSEAFF

D: TRBD2
size: -
V: TRBV18
J: TRBJ2-1
DNA: TGTGCCAGCTCACCTAAGACTAGCGGGAGCTCCTACAATGAGCAGTTCTTC
CDR3: CASSPKTSGSSYNEQFF

D: -
size: -
V: TRBV6-7
J: TRBJ1-5
DNA: TGTGCCGGAGAACCGGGCGGTCAGCCCCAGCATTTT
CDR3: CAGEPGGQPQHF

D: -
size: -
V: TRBV15
J: TRBJ1-6
DNA: TGTGCCACCAGCAGAGTGCGTAGCTCCTATAATTCACCCCTCCACTTT
CDR3: CATSRVRSSYNSPLHF

D: TRBD1
size: once
V: TRBV27
J: TRBJ2-7
DNA: TGTGCCAGCAGTTTTGGGCCAGGGACAGGGTCCTACGAGCAGTACTTC
CDR3: CASSFGPGTGSYEQYF

D: -
size: -
V: TRBV6-1
J: TRBJ2-7
DNA: TGTGCCAGCACCCGTGACGCAGTAGGCTACGAGCAGTACTTC
CDR3: CASTRDAVGYEQYF

D: -
size: -
V: TRBV9
J: TRBJ1-5
DNA: TGTGCCAGCAGCGCGATACAGGTATATAGCAATCAGCCCCAGCATTTT
CDR3: CASSAIQVYSNQPQHF

D: TRBD1
size: -
V: TRBV6-5
J: TRBJ1-2
DNA: TGTGCCAGCAGTTACTCGAGGGACAGGGGGCGCGACACCTTC
CDR3: CASSYSRDRGRDTF

D: -
size: -
V: TRBV9
J: TRBJ2-1
DNA: TGTGCCAGCAGCGTAGGGGCTCTACGAAATGAGCAGTTCTTC
CDR3: CASSVGALRNEQFF

D: -
size: -
V: TRBV5-6
J: TRBJ2-3
DNA: TGTGCCAGCAGCTTGGGAGGGGCTAGCACAGATACGCAGTATTTT
CDR3: CASSLGGASTDTQYF

D: -
size: -
V: TRBV9
J: TRBJ1-2
DNA: TGTGCCAGCAGCGCGGGGGGCGCTGAGGGCTACACCTTC
CDR3: CASSAGGAEGYTF

D: -
size: -
V: TRBV4-1
J: TRBJ2-7
DNA: TGCGCCAGCAGCCAAGAATGGGGGACTTACGAGCAGTACTTC
CDR3: CASSQEWGTYEQYF

D: -
size: -
V: TRBV28
J: TRBJ2-6
DNA: TGTGCCAGCAGTTTACAAGGGGGCTCTGGGGCCAACGTCCTGACTTTC
CDR3: CASSLQGGSGANVLTF

D: -
size: -
V: TRBV6-5
J: TRBJ2-5
DNA: TGTGCCAGCAGTTACGGGGGGGCCCAAGAGACCCAGTACTTC
CDR3: CASSYGGAQETQYF

D: -
size: -
V: TRBV11-1
J: TRBJ2-5
DNA: TGTGCCAGCAGCAGGGGGAGGGAGACCCAGTACTTC
CDR3: CASSRGRETQYF

D: -
size: once
V: TRBV5-1
J: TRBJ1-2
DNA: TGCGCCAGCAGCTCATCCCTTGACGGATTCTATGGCTACACCTTC
CDR3: CASSSSLDGFYGYTF